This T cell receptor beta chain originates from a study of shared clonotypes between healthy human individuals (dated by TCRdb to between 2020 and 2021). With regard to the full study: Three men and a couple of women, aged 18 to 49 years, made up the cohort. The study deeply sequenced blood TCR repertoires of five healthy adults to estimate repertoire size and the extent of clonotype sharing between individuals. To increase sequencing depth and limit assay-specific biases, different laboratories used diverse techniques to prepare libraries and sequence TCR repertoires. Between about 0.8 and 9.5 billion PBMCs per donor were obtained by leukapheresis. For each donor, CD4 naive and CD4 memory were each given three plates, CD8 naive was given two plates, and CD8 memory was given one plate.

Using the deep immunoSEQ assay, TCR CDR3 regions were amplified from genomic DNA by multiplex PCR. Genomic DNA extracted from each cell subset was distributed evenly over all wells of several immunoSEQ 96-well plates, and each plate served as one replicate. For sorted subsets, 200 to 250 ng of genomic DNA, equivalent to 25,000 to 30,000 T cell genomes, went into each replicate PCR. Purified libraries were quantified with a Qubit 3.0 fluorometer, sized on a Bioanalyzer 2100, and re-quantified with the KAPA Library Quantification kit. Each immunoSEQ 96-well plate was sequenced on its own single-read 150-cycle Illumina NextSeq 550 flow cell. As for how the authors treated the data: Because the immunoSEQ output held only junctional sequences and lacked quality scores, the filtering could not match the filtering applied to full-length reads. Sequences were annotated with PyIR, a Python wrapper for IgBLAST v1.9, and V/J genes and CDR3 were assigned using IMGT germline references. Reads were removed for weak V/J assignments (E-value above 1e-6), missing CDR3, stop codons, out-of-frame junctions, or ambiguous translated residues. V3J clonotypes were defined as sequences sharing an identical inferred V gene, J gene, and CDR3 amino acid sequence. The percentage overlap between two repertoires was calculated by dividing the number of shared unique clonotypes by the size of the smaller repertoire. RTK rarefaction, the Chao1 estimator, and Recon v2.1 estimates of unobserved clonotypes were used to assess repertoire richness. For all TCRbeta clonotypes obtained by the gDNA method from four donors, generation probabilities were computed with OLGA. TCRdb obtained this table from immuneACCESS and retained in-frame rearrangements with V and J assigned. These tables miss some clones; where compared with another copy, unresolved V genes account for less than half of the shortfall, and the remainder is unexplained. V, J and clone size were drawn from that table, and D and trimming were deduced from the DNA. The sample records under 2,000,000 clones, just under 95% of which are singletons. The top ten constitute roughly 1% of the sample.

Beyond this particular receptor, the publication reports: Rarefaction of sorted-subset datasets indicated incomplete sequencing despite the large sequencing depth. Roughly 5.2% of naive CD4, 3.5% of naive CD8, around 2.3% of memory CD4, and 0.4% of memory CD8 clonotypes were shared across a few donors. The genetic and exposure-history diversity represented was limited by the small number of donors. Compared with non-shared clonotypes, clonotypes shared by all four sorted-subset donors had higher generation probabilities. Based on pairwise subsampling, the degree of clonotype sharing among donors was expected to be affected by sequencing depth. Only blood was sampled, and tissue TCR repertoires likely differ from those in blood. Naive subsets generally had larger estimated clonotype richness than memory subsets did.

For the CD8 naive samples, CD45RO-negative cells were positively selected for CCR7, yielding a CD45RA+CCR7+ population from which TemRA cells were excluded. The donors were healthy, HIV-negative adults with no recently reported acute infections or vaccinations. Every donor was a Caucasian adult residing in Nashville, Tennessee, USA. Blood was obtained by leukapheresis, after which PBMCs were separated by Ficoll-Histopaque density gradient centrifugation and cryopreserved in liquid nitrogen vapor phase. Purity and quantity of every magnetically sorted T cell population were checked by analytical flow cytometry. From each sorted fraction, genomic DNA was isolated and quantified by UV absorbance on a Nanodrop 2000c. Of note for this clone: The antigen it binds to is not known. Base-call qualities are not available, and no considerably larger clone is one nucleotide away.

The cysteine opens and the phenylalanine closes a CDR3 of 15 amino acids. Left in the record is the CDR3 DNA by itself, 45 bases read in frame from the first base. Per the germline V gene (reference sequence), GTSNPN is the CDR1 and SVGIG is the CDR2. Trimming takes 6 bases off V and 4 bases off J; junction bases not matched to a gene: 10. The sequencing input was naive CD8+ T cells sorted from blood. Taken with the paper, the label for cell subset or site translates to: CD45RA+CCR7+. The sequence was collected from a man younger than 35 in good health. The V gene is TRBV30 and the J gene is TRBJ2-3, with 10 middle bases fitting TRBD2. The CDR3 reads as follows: CACSPLAGGADTQYF. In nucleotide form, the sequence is TGTGCCTGCTCACCATTAGCGGGAGGTGCAGATACGCAGTATTTT.